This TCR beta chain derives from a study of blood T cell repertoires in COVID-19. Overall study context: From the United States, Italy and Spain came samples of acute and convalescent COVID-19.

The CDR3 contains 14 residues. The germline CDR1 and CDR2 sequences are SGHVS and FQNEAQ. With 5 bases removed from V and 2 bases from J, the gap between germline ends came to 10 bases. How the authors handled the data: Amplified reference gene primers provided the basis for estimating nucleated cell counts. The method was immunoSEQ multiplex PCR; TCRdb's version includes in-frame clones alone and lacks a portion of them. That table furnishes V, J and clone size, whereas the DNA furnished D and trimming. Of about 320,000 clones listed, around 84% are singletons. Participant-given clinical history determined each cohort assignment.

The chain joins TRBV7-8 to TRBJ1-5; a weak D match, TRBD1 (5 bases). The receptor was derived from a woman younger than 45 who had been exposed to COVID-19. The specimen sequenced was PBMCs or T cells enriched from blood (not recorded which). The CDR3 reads CASSPQGGNQPQHF. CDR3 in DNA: TGTGCCAGCAGCCCGCAGGGCGGCAATCAGCCCCAGCATTTT.